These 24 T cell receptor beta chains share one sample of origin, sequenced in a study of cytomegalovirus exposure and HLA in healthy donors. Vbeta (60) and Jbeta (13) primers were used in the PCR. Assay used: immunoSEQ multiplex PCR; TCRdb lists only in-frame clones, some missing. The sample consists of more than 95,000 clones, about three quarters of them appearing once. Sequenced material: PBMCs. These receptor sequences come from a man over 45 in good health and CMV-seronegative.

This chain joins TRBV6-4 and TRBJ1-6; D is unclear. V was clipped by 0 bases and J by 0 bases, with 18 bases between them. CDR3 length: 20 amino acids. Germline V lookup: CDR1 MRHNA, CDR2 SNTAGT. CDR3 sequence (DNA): TGTGCCAGCAGTGACTCGATTGACGCACATCCGGGCTCCTATAATTCACCCCTCCACTTT. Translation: CASSDSIDAHPGSYNSPLHF.

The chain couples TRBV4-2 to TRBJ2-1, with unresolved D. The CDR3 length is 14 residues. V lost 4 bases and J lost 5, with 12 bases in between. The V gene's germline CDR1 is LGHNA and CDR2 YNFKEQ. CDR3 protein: CASSLGEVDNEQFF. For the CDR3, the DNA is TGTGCCAGCAGCCTAGGCGAGGTGGACAATGAGCAGTTCTTC.

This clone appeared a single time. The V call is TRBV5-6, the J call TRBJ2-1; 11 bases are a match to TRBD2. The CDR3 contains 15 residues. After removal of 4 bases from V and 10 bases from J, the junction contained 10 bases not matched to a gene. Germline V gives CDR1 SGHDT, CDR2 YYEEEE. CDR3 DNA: TGTGCCAGCAGCCTAGGGACTAGCGGCGATTTGGAGCAGTTCTTC. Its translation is CASSLGTSGDLEQFF.

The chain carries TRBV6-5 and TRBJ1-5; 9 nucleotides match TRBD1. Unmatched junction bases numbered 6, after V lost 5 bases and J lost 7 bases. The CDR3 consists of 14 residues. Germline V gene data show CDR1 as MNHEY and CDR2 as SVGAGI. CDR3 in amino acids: CASSRDRAGQPQHF. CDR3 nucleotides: TGTGCCAGCAGTAGGGACAGGGCTGGCCAGCCCCAGCATTTT.

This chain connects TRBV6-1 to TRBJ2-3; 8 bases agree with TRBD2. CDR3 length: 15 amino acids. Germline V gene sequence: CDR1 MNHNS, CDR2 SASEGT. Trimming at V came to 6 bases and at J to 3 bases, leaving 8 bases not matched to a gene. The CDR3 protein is CASSEPGTRTDTQYF. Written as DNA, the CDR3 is TGTGCCAGCAGCGAACCCGGGACTAGAACAGATACGCAGTATTTT.

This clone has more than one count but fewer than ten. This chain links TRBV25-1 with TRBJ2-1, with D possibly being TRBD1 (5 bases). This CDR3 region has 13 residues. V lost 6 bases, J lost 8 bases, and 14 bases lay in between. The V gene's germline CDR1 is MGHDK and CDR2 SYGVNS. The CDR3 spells CASRGRQGDEQFF. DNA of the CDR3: TGTGCCAGCAGAGGCCGTCAGGGCGATGAGCAGTTCTTC.

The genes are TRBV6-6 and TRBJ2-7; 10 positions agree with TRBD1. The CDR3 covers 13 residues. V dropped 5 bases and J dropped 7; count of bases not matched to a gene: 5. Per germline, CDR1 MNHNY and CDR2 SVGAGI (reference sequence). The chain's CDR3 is CASSRQGAGEQYF. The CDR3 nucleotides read TGTGCCAGCAGTCGACAGGGGGCGGGTGAGCAGTACTTC.

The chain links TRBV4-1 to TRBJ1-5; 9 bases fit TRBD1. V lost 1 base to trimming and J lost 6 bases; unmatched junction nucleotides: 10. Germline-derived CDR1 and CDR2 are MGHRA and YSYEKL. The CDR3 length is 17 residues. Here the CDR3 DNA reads TGCGCCAGCAGCCAAGGAACGGGACAGGGTGAATCTCAGCCCCAGCATTTT. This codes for CASSQGTGQGESQPQHF.

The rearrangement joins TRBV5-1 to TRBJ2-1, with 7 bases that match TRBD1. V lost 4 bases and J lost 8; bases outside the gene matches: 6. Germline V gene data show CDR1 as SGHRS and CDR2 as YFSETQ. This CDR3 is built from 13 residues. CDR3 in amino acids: CASSTTGEDEQFF. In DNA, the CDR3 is TGCGCCAGCAGCACCACAGGGGAAGATGAGCAGTTCTTC.

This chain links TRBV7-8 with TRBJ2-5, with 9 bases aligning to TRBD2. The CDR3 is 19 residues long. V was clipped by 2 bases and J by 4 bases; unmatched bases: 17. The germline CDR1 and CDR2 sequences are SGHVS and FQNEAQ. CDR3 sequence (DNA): TGTGCCAGCAGCTTAATCCAAATACTGCGGGGGGGCGGGGGAGAGACCCAGTACTTC. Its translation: CASSLIQILRGGGGETQYF.

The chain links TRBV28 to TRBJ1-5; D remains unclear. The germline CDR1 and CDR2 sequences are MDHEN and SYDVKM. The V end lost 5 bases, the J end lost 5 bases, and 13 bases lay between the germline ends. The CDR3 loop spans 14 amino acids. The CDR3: CASSLLATDQPQHF. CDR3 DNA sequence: TGTGCCAGCAGTCTTTTGGCCACAGATCAGCCCCAGCATTTT.

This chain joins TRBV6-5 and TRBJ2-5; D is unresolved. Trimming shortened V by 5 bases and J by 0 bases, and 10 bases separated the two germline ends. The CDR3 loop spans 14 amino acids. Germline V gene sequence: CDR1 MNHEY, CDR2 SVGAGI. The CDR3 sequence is CASSNHKYQETQYF. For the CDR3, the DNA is TGTGCCAGCAGTAACCACAAGTACCAAGAGACCCAGTACTTC.

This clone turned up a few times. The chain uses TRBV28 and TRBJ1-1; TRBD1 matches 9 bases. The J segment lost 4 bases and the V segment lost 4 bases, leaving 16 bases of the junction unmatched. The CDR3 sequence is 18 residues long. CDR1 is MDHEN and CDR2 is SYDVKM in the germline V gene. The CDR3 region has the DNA TGTGCCAGCAGTTCTACTTACTTTACAGGGGGCGCGGTCACTGAAGCTTTCTTT. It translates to CASSSTYFTGGAVTEAFF.

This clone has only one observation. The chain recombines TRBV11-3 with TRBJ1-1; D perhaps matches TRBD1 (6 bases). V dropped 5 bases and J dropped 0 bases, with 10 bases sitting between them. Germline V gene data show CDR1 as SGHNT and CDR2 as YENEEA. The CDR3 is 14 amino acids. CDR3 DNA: TGTGCCAGCAGCCGCGGGGGCCTGAACACTGAAGCTTTCTTT. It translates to CASSRGGLNTEAFF.

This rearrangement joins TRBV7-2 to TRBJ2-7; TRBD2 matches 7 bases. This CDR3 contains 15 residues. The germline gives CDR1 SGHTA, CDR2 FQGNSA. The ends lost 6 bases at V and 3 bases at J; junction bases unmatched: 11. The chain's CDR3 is CASRPGGSGDYEQYF. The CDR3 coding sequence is TGTGCCAGCAGACCGGGGGGAAGCGGGGACTACGAGCAGTACTTC.

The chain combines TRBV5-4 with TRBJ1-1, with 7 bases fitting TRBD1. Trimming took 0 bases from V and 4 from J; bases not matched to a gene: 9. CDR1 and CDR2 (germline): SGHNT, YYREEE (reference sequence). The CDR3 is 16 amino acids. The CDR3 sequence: CASSLGETGISTEAFF. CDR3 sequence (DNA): TGTGCCAGCAGCTTGGGAGAGACAGGGATTAGCACTGAAGCTTTCTTT.

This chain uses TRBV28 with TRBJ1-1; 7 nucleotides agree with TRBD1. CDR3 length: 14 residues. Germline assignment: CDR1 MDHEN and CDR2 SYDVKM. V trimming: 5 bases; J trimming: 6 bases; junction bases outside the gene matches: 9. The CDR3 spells CASSTNRGRAEAFF. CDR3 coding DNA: TGTGCCAGCAGTACCAACAGGGGTCGGGCTGAAGCTTTCTTT. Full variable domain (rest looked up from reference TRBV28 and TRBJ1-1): DVKVTQSSRYLVKRTGEKVFLECVQDMDHENMFWYRQDPGLGLRLIYFSYDVKMKEKGDIPEGYSVSREKKERFSLILESASTNQTSMYLCASSTNRGRAEAFFGQGTRLTVV.

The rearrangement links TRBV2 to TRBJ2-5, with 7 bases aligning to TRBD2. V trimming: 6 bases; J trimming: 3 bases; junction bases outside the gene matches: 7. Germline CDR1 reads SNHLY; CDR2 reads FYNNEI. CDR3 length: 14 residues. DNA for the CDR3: TGTGCCAGCAGCTGGACTAGTCCCGAAGAGACCCAGTACTTC. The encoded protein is CASSWTSPEETQYF. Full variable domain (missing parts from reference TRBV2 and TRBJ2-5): EPEVTQTPSHQVTQMGQEVILRCVPISNHLYFYWYRQILGQKVEFLVSFYNNEISEKSEIFDDQFSVERPDGSNFTLKIRSTKLEDSAMYFCASSWTSPEETQYFGPGTRLLVL.

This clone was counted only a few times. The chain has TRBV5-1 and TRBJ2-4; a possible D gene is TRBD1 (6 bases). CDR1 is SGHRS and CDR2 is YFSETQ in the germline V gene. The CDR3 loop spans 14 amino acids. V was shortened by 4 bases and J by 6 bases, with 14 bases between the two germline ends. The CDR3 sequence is CASSATGNLNIQYF. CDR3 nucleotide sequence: TGCGCCAGCAGCGCGACAGGCAATCTAAACATTCAGTACTTC. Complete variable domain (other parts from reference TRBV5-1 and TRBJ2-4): KAGVTQTPRYLIKTRGQQVTLSCSPISGHRSVSWYQQTPGQGLQFLFEYFSETQRNKGNFPGRFSGRQFSNSRSEMNVSTLELGDSALYLCASSATGNLNIQYFGAGTRLSVL.

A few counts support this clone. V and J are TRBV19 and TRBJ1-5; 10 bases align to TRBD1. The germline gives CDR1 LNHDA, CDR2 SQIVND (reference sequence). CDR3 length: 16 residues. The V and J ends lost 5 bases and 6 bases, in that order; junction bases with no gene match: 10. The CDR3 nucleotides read TGTGCCAGTAGTGCTCGGACAGGGGGGACCGGTCAGCCCCAGCATTTT. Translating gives CASSARTGGTGQPQHF.

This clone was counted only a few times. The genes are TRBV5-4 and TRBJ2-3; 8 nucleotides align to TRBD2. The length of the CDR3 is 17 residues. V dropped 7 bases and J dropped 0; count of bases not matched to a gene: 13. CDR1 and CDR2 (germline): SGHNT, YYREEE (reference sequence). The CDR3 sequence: CASGLSVAGISTDTQYF. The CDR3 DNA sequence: TGTGCCAGCGGCCTTAGTGTAGCGGGGATCAGCACAGATACGCAGTATTTT.

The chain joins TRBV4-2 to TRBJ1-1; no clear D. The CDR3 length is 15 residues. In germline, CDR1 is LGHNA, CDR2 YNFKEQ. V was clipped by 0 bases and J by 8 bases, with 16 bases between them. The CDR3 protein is CASSQEARWSREAFF. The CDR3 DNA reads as TGTGCCAGCAGCCAAGAGGCCCGGTGGTCTAGGGAAGCTTTCTTT.

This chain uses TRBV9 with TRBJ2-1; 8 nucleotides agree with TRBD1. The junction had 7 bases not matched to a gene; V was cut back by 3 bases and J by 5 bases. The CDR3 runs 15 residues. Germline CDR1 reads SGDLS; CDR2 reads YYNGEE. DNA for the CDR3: TGTGCCAGCAGCGGTCCCCAGGGGGCCAACAATGAGCAGTTCTTC. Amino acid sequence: CASSGPQGANNEQFF.

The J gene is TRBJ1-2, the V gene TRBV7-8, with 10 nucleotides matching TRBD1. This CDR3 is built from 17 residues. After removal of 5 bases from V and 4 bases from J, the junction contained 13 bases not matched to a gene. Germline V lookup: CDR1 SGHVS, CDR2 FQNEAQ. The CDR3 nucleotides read TGTGCCAGCAGCCGTCCCCGGACAGGGGGAAACTTCTATGGCTACACCTTC. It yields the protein CASSRPRTGGNFYGYTF.